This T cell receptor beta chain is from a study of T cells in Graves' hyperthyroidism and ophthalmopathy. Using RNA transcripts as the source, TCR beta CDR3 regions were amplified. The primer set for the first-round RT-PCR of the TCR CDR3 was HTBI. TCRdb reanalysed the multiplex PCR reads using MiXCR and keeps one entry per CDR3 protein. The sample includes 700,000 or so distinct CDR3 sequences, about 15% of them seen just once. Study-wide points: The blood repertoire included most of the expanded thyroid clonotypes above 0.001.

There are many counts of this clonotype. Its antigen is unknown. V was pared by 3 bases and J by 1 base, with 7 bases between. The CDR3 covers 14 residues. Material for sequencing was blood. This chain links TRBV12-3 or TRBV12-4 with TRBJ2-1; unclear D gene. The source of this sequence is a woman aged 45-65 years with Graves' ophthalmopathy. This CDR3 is CASSFAGSYNEQFF. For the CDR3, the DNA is TGTGCCAGCAGTTTCGCCGGATCCTACAATGAGCAGTTCTTC.